The 17 T cell receptor beta chains below come from one sample, sequenced in a study of blood T cell repertoires in COVID-19. Sequencing used immunoSEQ multiplex PCR; TCRdb keeps in-frame clones, though not all of them. The table records under 250,000 clones, roughly 90% of them present only once. The sample was peripheral blood. Receptor source: a man aged 55 to 69 with acute or convalescent COVID-19.

The CDR3 here is CASSPGQANYEQYF. The CDR3 nucleotides read TGTGCCAGCAGCCCTGGACAGGCGAACTACGAGCAGTACTTC. The chain employs TRBV7-2 and TRBJ2-7; 7 bases fit TRBD1. CDR3 size: 14 residues. CDR1 and CDR2 (germline): SGHTA, FQGNSA. V gave up 5 bases and J gave up 3 bases; unmatched junction bases: 7.

The J gene is TRBJ2-1, the V gene TRBV9; TRBD2 aligns across 14 bases. Germline CDR1 is SGDLS and CDR2 is YYNGEE. Trimming cost V 3 bases and J 8 bases; bases outside gene matches: 10. The CDR3 sequence is 17 residues long. The CDR3 here is CASSETGTSGRVDEQFF. DNA for the CDR3: TGTGCCAGCAGCGAAACCGGGACTAGCGGGAGAGTCGATGAGCAGTTCTTC.

The table lists this clone with a few counts. The genes are TRBV4-2 and TRBJ2-2, with D maybe TRBD1 (5 bases). The CDR3 covers 14 residues. V lost 2 bases, J lost 1 base, and 5 bases lay in between. Germline CDR1 reads LGHNA; CDR2 reads YNFKEQ. The DNA of the CDR3 is TGTGCCAGCAGCCAAACAGGGAACACCGGGGAGCTGTTTTTT. It translates to CASSQTGNTGELFF.

This clone was seen a few times. This chain connects TRBV9 to TRBJ1-3; D unclear. This CDR3 region has 12 residues. With 2 bases removed from V and 3 bases from J, the gap between germline ends came to 3 bases. CDR1 and CDR2 from the germline V gene are SGDLS and YYNGEE. DNA for the CDR3: TGTGCCAGCAGCGTCGTTGGAAACACCATATATTTT. It codes for CASSVVGNTIYF.

This sequence joins TRBV11-3 and TRBJ2-3; TRBD2 matches 8 bases. CDR3 length: 14 residues. The trim removed 5 bases at V and 5 bases at J, leaving 6 bases unmatched. The germline V gene encodes CDR1 SGHNT and CDR2 YENEEA. CDR3 amino acids: CASSSSTSGDTQYF. As DNA, the CDR3 is TGTGCCAGCAGCAGCTCAACTAGCGGAGATACGCAGTATTTT. Full variable domain (rest looked up from reference TRBV11-3 and TRBJ2-3): EAGVVQSPRYKIIEKKQPVAFWCNPISGHNTLYWYLQNLGQGPELLIRYENEEAVDDSQLPKDRFSAERLKGVDSTLKIQPAELGDSAVYLCASSSSTSGDTQYFGPGTRLTVL.

This clone came up once. This CDR3 is CASSLSGDQPQHF. The CDR3 region has the DNA TGTGCCAGCAGCTTGTCCGGGGATCAGCCCCAGCATTTT. This chain links TRBV5-5 with TRBJ1-5; D is unclear. V was pared by 1 base and J by 5 bases, with 7 bases between. CDR1 and CDR2 (germline): SGHKS, YYEKEE (reference sequence). This CDR3 has 13 amino acids. Full variable domain (remainder filled in from reference TRBV5-5 and TRBJ1-5): DAGVTQSPTHLIKTRGQQVTLRCSPISGHKSVSWYQQVLGQGPQFIFQYYEKEERGRGNFPDRFSARQFPNYSSELNVNALLLGDSALYLCASSLSGDQPQHFGDGTRLSIL.

V and J are TRBV25-1 and TRBJ1-4; 7 bases are shared with TRBD1. Germline-derived CDR1 and CDR2 are MGHDK and SYGVNS. This CDR3 is 17 amino acids long. J lost 0 bases, V lost 4 bases, and 8 bases had no gene match. CDR3 DNA sequence: TGTGCCAGCAGTGGCCACAGGGGTTCGGCAACTAATGAAAAACTGTTTTTT. Its protein is CASSGHRGSATNEKLFF.

J is TRBJ1-5 and V is TRBV12-5; a possible D gene is TRBD1 (6 bases). In germline, CDR1 is LGHNT, CDR2 FRNRAP. V was pared by 0 bases and J by 6 bases, with 24 bases between. This CDR3 comprises 19 residues. This CDR3 reads CASGLVRGGVEDSGQPQHF. The CDR3 nucleotides read TGTGCTAGTGGTTTGGTAAGAGGGGGTGTTGAGGACTCGGGTCAGCCCCAGCATTTT.

The chain uses TRBV3-1 (or the pseudogene TRBV3-2) and TRBJ1-2; perhaps TRBD1 as D (5 bases). The V end was cut by 4 bases, the J end by 4 bases, with 16 bases between. Germline V gene lookup returns CDR1 LGHDT and CDR2 YNNKEL (reference sequence). There are 15 residues in the CDR3. The chain's CDR3 is CASSPRQTIFYGYTF. The CDR3 coding sequence is TGTGCCAGCAGCCCCCGACAGACAATCTTCTATGGCTACACCTTC.

This sequence joins TRBV7-9 and TRBJ2-2, with TRBD2 matching over 14 bases. Looked up from germline, CDR1 is SEHNR and CDR2 is FQNEAQ (reference sequence). The CDR3 is 14 residues long. V lost 7 bases and J lost 8; bases outside the gene matches: 3. CDR3 sequence (DNA): TGTGCCAGCACCGGGACTAGCGGGAGAGGGGAGCTGTTTTTT. Amino acid sequence: CASTGTSGRGELFF.

The chain carries TRBV2 and TRBJ2-3; 9 positions agree with TRBD2. The CDR3 sequence is 15 residues long. Germline V gene lookup returns CDR1 SNHLY and CDR2 FYNNEI. Trimming cost V 6 bases and J 2 bases; bases outside gene matches: 6. CDR3 DNA: TGTGCCAGCAGGGGTCGACTAGCGGTCACAGATACGCAGTATTTT. As protein: CASRGRLAVTDTQYF.

V usage is TRBV7-2 and J usage is TRBJ2-7; perhaps TRBD2 as D (6 bases). The CDR3 covers 15 residues. From germline, CDR1 is SGHTA and CDR2 FQGNSA. V was cut by 1 base and J by 0 bases, with 10 bases left in between. This chain's CDR3 is CASSLGGVSSYEQYF. The CDR3 DNA follows: TGTGCCAGCAGCTTAGGGGGGGTCAGCTCCTACGAGCAGTACTTC.

The V gene is TRBV5-4, the J gene TRBJ1-3; D gene ambiguous. CDR1 SGHNT and CDR2 YYREEE come from the germline V gene (reference sequence). This CDR3 has 14 amino acids. Trimming took off 0 bases at V and 5 bases at J, with 9 bases between the two ends. The CDR3 DNA follows: TGTGCCAGCAGCTTGGCCGGAGGAAGAAACACCATATATTTT. This encodes CASSLAGGRNTIYF. Looking up the rest from reference TRBV5-4 and TRBJ1-3 gives the full variable domain: ETGVTQSPTHLIKTRGQQVTLRCSSQSGHNTVSWYQQALGQGPQFIFQYYREEENGRGNFPPRFSGLQFPNYSSELNVNALELDDSALYLCASSLAGGRNTIYFGEGSWLTVV.

This chain uses TRBV7-9 with TRBJ1-2; 10 bases are shared with TRBD1. V lost 3 bases, J lost 8 bases, and 3 bases stayed unmatched. CDR1 and CDR2 from the germline V gene are SEHNR and FQNEAQ (reference sequence). The CDR3 covers 13 residues. DNA of the CDR3: TGTGCCAGCAGCTTCGGACAGGGGGTGGGCTACACCTTC. Its translation is CASSFGQGVGYTF.

Regarding this clone: The same CDR3 also results from other DNA sequences found in this sample. The J gene is TRBJ2-1, the V gene TRBV9, with D maybe TRBD2 (7 bases). The CDR3 extends over 15 amino acids. Trimming shortened V by 0 bases and J by 7 bases, and 14 bases separated the two germline ends. Germline V gene sequence: CDR1 SGDLS, CDR2 YYNGEE. The CDR3 DNA is TGTGCCAGCAGCGTAGTAGGGGGAGGGCTTAATGAGCAGTTCTTC. This codes for CASSVVGGGLNEQFF.

Concerning this clone: The junction shows a germline mismatch at one end, possibly a read error. The chain links TRBV6-5 to TRBJ2-1; 9 bases line up with TRBD2. CDR3 length: 13 residues. The germline CDR1 and CDR2 sequences are MNHEY and SVGAGI. CDR3 DNA: TGTGCCTGCAGACTAGCGGTCTACAATGAGCAGTTCTTC. This sequence encodes CACRLAVYNEQFF.

J is TRBJ1-5 and V is TRBV28, with TRBD1 identical over 7 bases. There are 14 residues in the CDR3. CDR1 is MDHEN, CDR2 SYDVKM, per germline. V gave up 6 bases and J gave up 7 bases; unmatched junction bases: 9. The chain's CDR3 is CASRETGLGQPQHF. As DNA, the CDR3 is TGTGCCAGCAGGGAGACAGGGCTAGGACAGCCCCAGCATTTT.